The clone carrying this T cell receptor (beta chain) was detected many times. Its antigen is undetermined. Its ends do not fully match the called genes, so a read error is possible. This entry belongs to a study of CD8+CD57+ T cells in acquired aplastic anemia. Study details: Healthy donors gave about 10.8 million reads on average for CD4+ cells. General study results and limits: Patients showed no significant difference from controls in CD8+ Simpson's diversity.

Template material for TCR beta VDJ and CDR3 profiling consisted of genomic DNA. Using its own MiXCR run on the reads, TCRdb lists one record per CDR3 protein. Of about 190,000 distinct CDR3 sequences in the sample, around 50% were seen once. There are 15 residues in the CDR3. Germline-derived CDR1 and CDR2 are SSHAT and FNYEAQ (reference sequence). The genes are TRBV7-7 and TRBJ2-1, with TRBD2 matching 7 bases. This TCR came from a human donor in good health, serving as a control. The sample taken for sequencing was sorted CD4+, CD8+, or CD8+CD57+ T cells (not recorded which) from PBMCs. The CDR3: CASSLGRGDYNEQFF. In nucleotides, the CDR3 is TGTGCTAGCAGCTTAGGTCGGGGGGACTACAATGAGCAGTTCTTC.